These 22 T cell receptor beta chains came from one sample sequenced in a study of beta chain features in type 1 diabetes. The authors reverse transcribed all of the isolated RNA, so sequencing captured expressed TCRB transcripts. Sequencing used immunoSEQ multiplex PCR; TCRdb keeps in-frame clones, though not all of them. The sample has 65,000 to 100,000 clones, under 35% seen once; the top ten hold approximately 0.45%. Sequencing input: stem cell memory CD4+ T cells from blood. The receptors shown here come from a woman aged 18-29 years in good health.

This clone was counted only a few times. V and J are TRBV18 and TRBJ2-6, with unresolved D. Germline V gives CDR1 KGHSH, CDR2 LQKENI. CDR3 length equals 17 residues. With 2 bases removed from V and 0 bases from J, the gap between germline ends came to 11 bases. CDR3 sequence: CASSPGPTSSGANVLTF. As DNA, the CDR3 is TGTGCCAGCTCACCAGGGCCAACCAGCTCTGGGGCCAACGTCCTGACTTTC.

V gene TRBV11-2 combines with J gene TRBJ2-1; TRBD2 agrees at 9 bases. Trimming removed 1 base from V and 9 bases from J; junction bases left unmatched: 7. This CDR3 region has 15 residues. Germline-derived CDR1 and CDR2 are SGHAT and FQNNGV. The CDR3 sequence: CASSLAAGGVGEQFF. In DNA form, the CDR3 reads TGTGCCAGCAGCTTAGCGGCGGGGGGGGTAGGTGAGCAGTTCTTC.

The chain joins TRBV5-1 to TRBJ2-7; 7 bases line up with TRBD2. This CDR3 has 14 residues. Germline CDR1 SGHRS, CDR2 YFSETQ. The trim removed 5 bases at V and 4 bases at J, leaving 9 bases unmatched. Here the CDR3 DNA reads TGCGCCAGCAGAGTTGCGGGAGCAGGTTACGAGCAGTACTTC. Its translation: CASRVAGAGYEQYF.

The chain carries TRBV5-1 and TRBJ2-5; D ambiguous. Trimming removed 6 bases from V and 1 base from J, with 10 bases in between. CDR1 is SGHRS, CDR2 YFSETQ, per germline. This CDR3 contains 13 residues. CDR3 DNA: TGCGCCAGCAAGCCGACAAGCCAAGAGACCCAGTACTTC. Its protein is CASKPTSQETQYF.

V and J are TRBV4-3 and TRBJ2-4; D perhaps matches TRBD2 (5 bases). V lost 11 bases and J lost 2, with 16 bases in between. Germline CDR1 reads LGHNA; CDR2 reads YSLEER. CDR3 length equals 14 residues. The CDR3 protein is CASGKGSTKNIQYF. CDR3 DNA sequence: TGCGCCTCCGGGAAGGGATCGACCAAAAACATTCAGTACTTC.

This clone was found a few times. The V call is TRBV7-2, the J call TRBJ1-5; D is unclear. Germline V gene sequence: CDR1 SGHTA, CDR2 FQGNSA. Trimming took off 4 bases at V and 0 bases at J, with 4 bases between the two ends. The CDR3 runs 13 residues. The CDR3 loop is CASSYYSNQPQHF. DNA for the CDR3: TGTGCCAGCAGCTACTATAGCAATCAGCCCCAGCATTTT. The variable domain in full, completed from reference TRBV7-2 and TRBJ1-5, reads GAGVSQSPSNKVTEKGKDVELRCDPISGHTALYWYRQSLGQGLEFLIYFQGNSAPDKSGLPSDRFSAERTGGSVSTLTIQRTQQEDSAVYLCASSYYSNQPQHFGDGTRLSIL.

The chain combines TRBV23-1 with TRBJ1-3; D unresolved. TRBV23-1 is an open reading frame, and its role is uncertain. The CDR3 runs to 15 residues. V lost 6 bases, J lost 3 bases, and 15 bases lay in between. DNA for the CDR3: TGCGCCAGCAGCCGCCCGGCCGGAGGTGGAAACACCATATATTTT. Encoded protein: CASSRPAGGGNTIYF.

V and J are TRBV5-1 and TRBJ1-2; 11 nucleotides match TRBD1. The germline gives CDR1 SGHRS, CDR2 YFSETQ. CDR3 size: 16 residues. V shed 0 bases and J 2 bases; nucleotides not matched to a gene: 3. The chain's CDR3 is CASSLARTGGNYGYTF. The DNA of the CDR3 is TGCGCCAGCAGCTTGGCCCGGACAGGGGGCAACTATGGCTACACCTTC.

V is TRBV2 and J is TRBJ2-7; no reliable D call. V lost 3 bases, J lost 1 base, and 10 bases lay in between. This CDR3 has 14 amino acids. From germline, CDR1 is SNHLY and CDR2 FYNNEI. The CDR3 loop reads CASSDGSLSYEQYF. CDR3 nucleotides: TGTGCCAGCAGTGATGGCAGTTTATCCTACGAGCAGTACTTC.

The chain links TRBV4-2 to TRBJ2-5, with D perhaps matching TRBD2 (7 bases). This CDR3 has 15 residues. CDR1 is LGHNA, CDR2 YNFKEQ, per germline. Trimming left V 0 bases short and J 5 bases short, with 13 bases between. CDR3 bases: TGTGCCAGCAGCCAAGACGGGGGGCCCAGGGAGACCCAGTACTTC. Translation gives CASSQDGGPRETQYF.

The rearrangement links TRBV5-1 to TRBJ1-1, with 9 bases identical to TRBD1. The CDR3 is made up of 15 amino acids. Germline CDR1 SGHRS, CDR2 YFSETQ. After removal of 3 bases from V and 1 base from J, the junction contained 4 bases not matched to a gene. The CDR3 DNA follows: TGCGCCAGCAGCTCCGGGGACAGGGCGAACACTGAAGCTTTCTTT. The encoded protein is CASSSGDRANTEAFF.

The chain uses TRBV5-1 and TRBJ1-2; D is unclear. CDR3 length: 13 amino acids. CDR1 SGHRS and CDR2 YFSETQ come from the germline V gene. Trimming pared 4 bases from V and 6 bases from J, leaving 13 bases between. In nucleotides, the CDR3 is TGCGCCAGCAGCGCCCACAGTACCAATGGCTACACCTTC. It specifies CASSAHSTNGYTF.

V usage is TRBV5-1 and J usage is TRBJ2-7, with D perhaps TRBD1 (5 bases). This CDR3 is 15 amino acids long. Trimming pared 0 bases from V and 3 bases from J, leaving 13 bases between. Germline-derived CDR1 and CDR2 are SGHRS and YFSETQ. CDR3 nucleotides: TGCGCCAGCAGCTTGGCACCAGGGAATGGCTACGAGCAGTACTTC. Its protein product is CASSLAPGNGYEQYF.

The sample holds a few counts of this clone. The genes are TRBV9 and TRBJ2-3, with D unclear. In germline, CDR1 is SGDLS, CDR2 YYNGEE. The germline V and J ends were trimmed by 4 bases and 4 bases, with 7 bases remaining between them. This CDR3 has 12 residues. CDR3 region: CASSPSSDTQYF. The CDR3 DNA reads TGTGCCAGCAGCCCCAGTTCAGATACGCAGTATTTT.

This clone was observed a few times. The chain joins TRBV14 to TRBJ2-5, with 7 bases fitting TRBD2. J was trimmed by 8 bases and V by 0 bases; bases with no gene match: 12. The CDR3 sequence is 16 residues long. Germline V CDR1 and CDR2: SGHDN, FVKESK. The CDR3 loop reads CASSQESLSWGGTQYF. Here the CDR3 DNA reads TGTGCCAGCAGCCAAGAGAGTCTCTCATGGGGGGGTACCCAGTACTTC.

This clone has just a few counts. The V and J genes are TRBV9 and TRBJ2-7; TRBD2 might be the D (5 bases). CDR1 SGDLS and CDR2 YYNGEE come from the germline V gene. This CDR3 region has 16 residues. Trimming removed 1 base from V and 7 bases from J, with 21 bases in between. Here the CDR3 DNA reads TGTGCCAGCAGCGTAACCGGTGATAGCGACCTTGGGGAGCAGTACTTC. Encoded protein: CASSVTGDSDLGEQYF.

Notes on this clone: Sequence at one end of the junction differs from germline and may be a read error. The rearrangement links TRBV5-4 to TRBJ2-7, with 9 bases that match TRBD1. This CDR3 region has 15 residues. Germline CDR1 reads SGHNT; CDR2 reads YYREEE (reference sequence). The chain's CDR3 is CASSSSRDRASIRNF. In DNA form, the CDR3 reads TGTGCCAGCAGCTCCTCCCGGGACAGGGCTAGCATAAGGAACTTC. The full variable domain, rest sourced from reference TRBV5-4 and TRBJ2-7, is ETGVTQSPTHLIKTRGQQVTLRCSSQSGHNTVSWYQQALGQGPQFIFQYYREEENGRGNFPPRFSGLQFPNYSSELNVNALELDDSALYLCASSSSRDRASIRNFGPGTRLTVT.

The chain has TRBV29-1 and TRBJ1-2; D perhaps matches TRBD1 (5 bases). Germline CDR1 and CDR2: SQVTM and ANQGSEA. Trimming removed 8 bases at V and 3 bases at J, with 13 bases between. The CDR3 sequence is 12 residues long. The CDR3 region is CSSRTGDYGYTF. The CDR3 coding sequence is TGCAGCTCCCGGACGGGGGACTATGGCTACACCTTC.

The chain is built from TRBV5-1 and TRBJ2-2; D is undetermined. The V gene's germline CDR1 is SGHRS and CDR2 YFSETQ. The CDR3 loop spans 14 amino acids. V was clipped by 0 bases and J by 1 base, with 4 bases between them. In DNA form, the CDR3 reads TGCGCCAGCAGCTTGGTCGGGAACACCGGGGAGCTGTTTTTT. This translates into CASSLVGNTGELFF.

V and J are TRBV10-3 and TRBJ2-3, with D possibly matching TRBD1 (6 bases). Germline lookup yields CDR1 ENHRY and CDR2 SYGVKD. V shed 0 bases and J shed 0 bases, with 13 bases lying between them. The CDR3 runs 17 residues. CDR3 nucleotides: TGTGCCATCAGTGAGTCGAGGGGACAAATTAGCACAGATACGCAGTATTTT. This gives the protein CAISESRGQISTDTQYF.

This sequence joins TRBV5-1 and TRBJ1-2; a weak D match, TRBD1 (6 bases). The CDR3 sequence is 15 residues long. Germline assignment: CDR1 SGHRS and CDR2 YFSETQ. Trimming removed 0 bases at V and 4 bases at J, with 13 bases between. This CDR3 reads CASSLVAGETYGYTF. CDR3 in DNA: TGCGCCAGCAGCTTGGTAGCAGGGGAAACCTATGGCTACACCTTC.

This clone has only a few counts. The rearrangement uses TRBV19 and TRBJ1-2; the match to TRBD1 covers 9 bases. Germline V gene sequence: CDR1 LNHDA, CDR2 SQIVND (reference sequence). Trimming at V came to 8 bases and at J to 7 bases, leaving 11 bases not matched to a gene. The CDR3 runs 14 residues. The DNA of the CDR3 is TGTGCCAGTGAAGAACAGGGGGCCTTGCGTGGCTACACCTTC. The encoded protein is CASEEQGALRGYTF.